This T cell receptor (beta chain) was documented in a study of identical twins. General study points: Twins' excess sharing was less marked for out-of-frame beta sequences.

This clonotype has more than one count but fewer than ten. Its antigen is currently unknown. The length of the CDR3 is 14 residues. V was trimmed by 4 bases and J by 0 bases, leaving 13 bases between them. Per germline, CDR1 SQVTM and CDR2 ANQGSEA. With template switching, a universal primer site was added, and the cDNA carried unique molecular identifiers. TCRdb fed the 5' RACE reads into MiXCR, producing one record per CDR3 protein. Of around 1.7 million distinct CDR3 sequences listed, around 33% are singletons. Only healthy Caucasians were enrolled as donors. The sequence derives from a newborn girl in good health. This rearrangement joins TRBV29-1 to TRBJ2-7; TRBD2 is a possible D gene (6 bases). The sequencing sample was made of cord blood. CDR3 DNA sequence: TGCAGCGTTGTTACGCCGACTAGCTCCTACGAGCAGTACTTC. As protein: CSVVTPTSSYEQYF.